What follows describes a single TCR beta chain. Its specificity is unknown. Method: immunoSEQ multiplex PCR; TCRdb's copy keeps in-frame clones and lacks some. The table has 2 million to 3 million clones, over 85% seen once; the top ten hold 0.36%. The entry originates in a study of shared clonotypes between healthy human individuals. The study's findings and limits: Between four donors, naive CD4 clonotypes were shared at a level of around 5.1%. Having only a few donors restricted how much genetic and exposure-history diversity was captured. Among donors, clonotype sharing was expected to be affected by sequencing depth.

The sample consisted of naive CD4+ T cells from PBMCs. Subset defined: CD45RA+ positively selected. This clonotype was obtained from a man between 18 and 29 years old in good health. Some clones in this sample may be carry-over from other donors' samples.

The CDR3 sequence is CASSFLASGRRSTGELFF. In DNA form, the CDR3 reads TGTGCCAGCAGTTTTTTAGCTAGCGGGAGAAGGAGCACCGGGGAGCTGTTTTTT. The rearrangement joins TRBV27 to TRBJ2-2; 10 bases map to TRBD2. Germline V gene lookup returns CDR1 MNHEY and CDR2 SMNVEV (reference sequence). V shed 3 bases, J shed 4 bases, and the junction held 11 bases outside the gene matches. There are 18 residues in the CDR3.